Shown below are 32 T cell receptor beta chains from a single sample sequenced in a study of metastatic and nonmetastatic thyroid tumors. TCRdb re-called the PCR reads through MiXCR. The data contain approximately 86,000 clones, approximately 12% of them singletons. Patients underwent thyroid surgery, and none had received any treatment before it. Sequenced material: tumor tissue. These receptors were collected from a female donor with papillary thyroid cancer or a benign thyroid nodule (not recorded which). Some clones in this sample may be carry-over from other donors' samples.

This clone was recorded at least ten times. This chain joins TRBV4-1 and TRBJ1-1; unclear D gene. Trimming shortened V by 0 bases and J by 3 bases, and 11 bases separated the two germline ends. Germline V gene sequence: CDR1 MGHRA, CDR2 YSYEKL. CDR3 size: 15 residues. CDR3 sequence (DNA): TGCGCCAGCAGCCAAGACGGGCAGGTCGACACTGAAGCTTTCTTT. This gives the protein CASSQDGQVDTEAFF.

This clone was counted ten times or more. The CDR3 loop reads CANRAGTSGNTGELFF. CDR3 sequence (DNA): TGTGCCAACCGGGCAGGGACTAGCGGTAACACCGGGGAGCTGTTTTTT. The rearrangement joins TRBV10-3 to TRBJ2-2; 11 nucleotides align to TRBD2. The germline gives CDR1 ENHRY, CDR2 SYGVKD. The V gene end was trimmed by 10 bases and the J gene end by 2 bases; junction bases not matched to a gene: 9. This CDR3 is 16 amino acids long.

This clone appeared a few times. This may come from a read error, since a much larger clone is one base off. Different DNA sequences within this sample yield the same CDR3. The V gene is TRBV2, the J gene TRBJ2-5; 7 nucleotides align to TRBD2. Germline V gene lookup returns CDR1 SNHLY and CDR2 FYNNEI. The CDR3 extends over 13 amino acids. The J segment lost 2 bases and the V segment lost 8 bases, leaving 5 bases of the junction unmatched. The chain's CDR3 is CASRKAGQETQYF. CDR3 in DNA: TGTGCCAGCCGGAAAGCGGGACAAGAGACCCAGTACTTC.

Concerning this clone: The junction shows a germline mismatch at one end, possibly a read error. The chain employs TRBV5-1 and TRBJ1-4, with a possible D match to TRBD1 (6 bases). Per the germline V gene, CDR1 is SGHRS and CDR2 is YFSETQ. The CDR3 length is 15 residues. The CDR3 sequence: CSSSLGFPGGEKLFF. DNA of the CDR3: TGCTCCAGCAGCTTGGGGTTCCCGGGGGGCGAAAAACTGTTTTTT.

In this sample, this clone turned up many times. This sequence joins TRBV5-1 and TRBJ1-1, with unresolved D. V gave up 4 bases and J gave up 7 bases, with 14 bases separating them. The CDR3 spans 13 residues. Germline-derived CDR1 and CDR2 are SGHRS and YFSETQ. This CDR3 is CASSPEAPGEAFF. For the CDR3, the DNA is TGCGCCAGCAGCCCCGAGGCTCCCGGTGAAGCTTTCTTT.

This clone was found many times. The identical CDR3 is also encoded by other nucleotide sequences in the sample. The V call is TRBV20-1, the J call TRBJ2-1; D is ambiguous. CDR1 and CDR2 (germline): DFQATT, SNEGSKA (reference sequence). CDR3 size: 12 residues. Trimming took off 3 bases at V and 5 bases at J, with 8 bases between the two ends. The CDR3 loop is CSASPDHNEQFF. DNA of the CDR3: TGCAGTGCTAGCCCGGACCACAATGAGCAGTTCTTC.

The rearrangement joins TRBV6-1 to TRBJ1-2, with 9 bases fitting TRBD1. The CDR3 sequence is 12 residues long. After removal of 8 bases from V and 13 bases from J, the junction contained 11 bases not matched to a gene. CDR1 is MNHNS, CDR2 SASEGT, per germline. CDR3 coding DNA: TGTGCCAGCCACAGGGGGCAGGGTGGATGCACCTTC. Translation gives CASHRGQGGCTF.

This clone has a count of ten or more. The V and J genes are TRBV2 and TRBJ2-1; 13 bases match TRBD2. The CDR3 spans 15 residues. V shed 8 bases and J 5 bases; nucleotides not matched to a gene: 6. CDR1 and CDR2 (germline): SNHLY, FYNNEI. For the CDR3, the DNA is TGTGCCAGCGGGCTGACTAGCGGGAGGAACAATGAGCAGTTCTTC. Translated, it gives CASGLTSGRNNEQFF.

This clone was picked up many times. The junction departs from the called germline gene at one end, perhaps through a read error. The DNA for the CDR3 is TGTGCCAGCGGCTTAGATGGGGCTAGCGTCTACGAGCAGTACTTC. Residues: CASGLDGASVYEQYF. The chain joins TRBV11-3 to TRBJ2-7, with a weak D call TRBD2 (6 bases). The CDR3 has 15 residues. Looked up from germline, CDR1 is SGHNT and CDR2 is YENEEA. Using reference TRBV11-3 and TRBJ2-7 for the parts outside the CDR3, the full variable domain is EAGVVQSPRYKIIEKKQPVAFWCNPISGHNTLYWYLQNLGQGPELLIRYENEEAVDDSQLPKDRFSAERLKGVDSTLKIQPAELGDSAVYLCASGLDGASVYEQYFGPGTRLTVT.

This clone appeared many times. The rearrangement uses TRBV19 and TRBJ1-5; 9 bases match TRBD1. V gave up 1 base and J gave up 7 bases; unmatched junction bases: 5. Per germline, CDR1 LNHDA and CDR2 SQIVND (reference sequence). The CDR3 runs 15 residues. As DNA, the CDR3 is TGTGCCAGTAGTATAGGAGGGACAGGGCGACAGCCCCAGCATTTT. Its translation: CASSIGGTGRQPQHF.

This clone was picked up many times. The chain recombines TRBV11-1 with TRBJ2-3, with 8 bases identical to TRBD1. Germline V gene data show CDR1 as SGHAT and CDR2 as FQDESV (reference sequence). J gave up 3 bases and V 5 bases, and 4 bases lay outside the gene matches. The CDR3 length is 14 residues. The CDR3 DNA is TGTGCCAGCAGCCACCGGGACAGGACAGATACGCAGTATTTT. Amino acid sequence: CASSHRDRTDTQYF.

About this clone: A much larger clonotype is one base distant, so this may be a read error. The V gene is TRBV19, the J gene TRBJ2-1; TRBD2 agrees at 10 bases. The CDR3 runs 15 residues. Germline CDR1 is LNHDA and CDR2 is SQIVND (reference sequence). With 5 bases clipped from V and 6 bases from J, the junction kept 7 bases outside the gene matches. As DNA, the CDR3 is TGTGCCAGTAGTGTACTAGCGGGATACTTCAATGAGCAGTTCTTC. Translated, it gives CASSVLAGYFNEQFF.

A remark on this clone: A junction boundary mismatches the germline segment, possibly from a read error. This sample includes further DNA sequences coding for the same CDR3. The chain uses TRBV5-4 and TRBJ2-7; tentatively, D is TRBD2 (6 bases). CDR3 length: 16 residues. The germline V gene has CDR1 SGHNT and CDR2 YYREEE (reference sequence). The CDR3 here is CASSPGGFGGFYEQYF. CDR3 bases: TGTGCCAGCAGCCCTGGGGGTTTCGGGGGTTTCTACGAGCAGTACTTT.

This clone turned up a few times. Given a much more abundant clone one base away, this may be a read error. Different DNA sequences within this sample yield the same CDR3. V gene TRBV6-2 or TRBV6-3 combines with J gene TRBJ2-3, with 7 nucleotides matching TRBD1. The V gene's germline CDR1 is MNHEY and CDR2 SVGEGT. The J segment lost 0 bases and the V segment lost 8 bases, leaving 5 bases of the junction unmatched. The CDR3 is 14 amino acids. The CDR3 coding sequence is TGTGCCAGCCGAAGGGGGCTTAGCACAGATACGCAGTATTTT. Amino acid sequence: CASRRGLSTDTQYF.

This clone was picked up a small number of times. The gene calls are TRBV5-6 and TRBJ2-3; 7 nucleotides align to TRBD2. CDR1 and CDR2 from the germline V gene are SGHDT and YYEEEE. This CDR3 region has 17 residues. The ends lost 1 base at V and 5 bases at J; junction bases unmatched: 13. CDR3 DNA: TGTGCCAGCAGCTTGTCCCTAAGCGGGAATCGTGGAGATACGCAGTATTTT. This codes for CASSLSLSGNRGDTQYF.

This clone appeared many times. The chain employs TRBV30 and TRBJ1-2, with unresolved D. V lost 0 bases and J lost 5, with 7 bases in between. The CDR3 covers 12 residues. Germline V gene sequence: CDR1 GTSNPN, CDR2 SVGIG (reference sequence). CDR3 sequence reads: CAWSVSPYGYTF. The CDR3 DNA follows: TGTGCCTGGAGTGTTTCGCCTTATGGCTACACCTTC.

In its sample, this clone was seen a few times. The chain joins TRBV6-1 to TRBJ2-7, with 7 bases fitting TRBD1. Germline V gene data show CDR1 as MNHNS and CDR2 as SASEGT. V was pared by 6 bases and J by 2 bases, with 7 bases of the junction left unmatched. The CDR3 length is 14 residues. CDR3 bases: TGTGCCAGCAGGTCCGGGACAGCAACCTACGAGCAGTACTTC. Amino acid sequence: CASRSGTATYEQYF.

On this clone: This clone may be a read error of a much larger clone one base away. The chain joins TRBV27 to TRBJ2-2; D call uncertain. The CDR3 has 17 amino acids. Trimming cost V 0 bases and J 4 bases, with 15 bases left between them. Germline-derived CDR1 and CDR2 are MNHEY and SMNVEV (reference sequence). CDR3 DNA: TGTGCCAGCAGTTTATCGCATGTGGGCCGAGGCACCGGGGAGCTGTTTTTT. It specifies CASSLSHVGRGTGELFF.

Remarks on this clone: A junction end diverges from the germline sequence, so it may reflect a read error. This sample also contains other DNA sequences that code for the same CDR3. The genes are TRBV11-2 and TRBJ2-2, with D perhaps TRBD2 (7 bases). CDR1 and CDR2 from the germline V gene are SGHAT and FQNNGV. This CDR3 is 16 amino acids long. CDR3 nucleotide sequence: TGTGCCAGCAGTCGGGGGGCGGGGCTGAACACCGGGGAGCTGCTTTTT. Its protein product is CASSRGAGLNTGELLF. The whole variable domain, remainder taken from reference TRBV11-2 and TRBJ2-2, is EAGVAQSPRYKIIEKRQSVAFWCNPISGHATLYWYQQILGQGPKLLIQFQNNGVVDDSQLPKDRFSAERLKGVDSTLKIQPAKLEDSAVYLCASSRGAGLNTGELLFGEGSRLTVL.

This clone was seen repeatedly, ten times or more. For the CDR3, the DNA is TGTGCCAGCAGCCCGACAGGGGGATTAAACACTGAAGCTTTCTTT. It translates to CASSPTGGLNTEAFF. This chain links TRBV6-1 with TRBJ1-1; 9 bases are shared with TRBD1. Germline trimming cut 6 bases from V and 2 bases from J; bases unmatched to any gene: 7. Germline assignment: CDR1 MNHNS and CDR2 SASEGT. The length of the CDR3 is 15 residues.

Only a few counts were recorded for this clone. This chain uses TRBV9 with TRBJ2-5; TRBD1 aligns across 10 bases. The CDR3 loop spans 15 amino acids. The V and J ends lost 3 bases and 4 bases, in that order; junction bases with no gene match: 6. Germline values: CDR1 SGDLS, CDR2 YYNGEE. The CDR3 region has the DNA TGTGCCAGCAGCGAATCGACAGGGGGCTTAGAGACCCAGTACTTC. As protein: CASSESTGGLETQYF. Based on the CDR3 plus reference TRBV9 and TRBJ2-5, the full variable domain is DSGVTQTPKHLITATGQRVTLRCSPRSGDLSVYWYQQSLDQGLQFLIQYYNGEERAKGNILERFSAQQFPDLHSELNLSSLELGDSALYFCASSESTGGLETQYFGPGTRLLVL.

This rearrangement joins TRBV5-4 to TRBJ2-3, with D possibly TRBD2 on 7 matching bases. The CDR3 loop spans 16 amino acids. Trimming cost V 3 bases and J 0 bases, with 14 bases left between them. From germline, CDR1 is SGHNT and CDR2 YYREEE (reference sequence). Here the CDR3 reads CASSSGGGGSTDTQYF. CDR3 DNA: TGTGCCAGCAGCTCCGGGGGAGGGGGAAGCACAGATACGCAGTATTTT. Full variable domain (missing parts from reference TRBV5-4 and TRBJ2-3): ETGVTQSPTHLIKTRGQQVTLRCSSQSGHNTVSWYQQALGQGPQFIFQYYREEENGRGNFPPRFSGLQFPNYSSELNVNALELDDSALYLCASSSGGGGSTDTQYFGPGTRLTVL.

This clone was recorded many times. V and J are TRBV6-6 and TRBJ1-2, with D possibly being TRBD1 (6 bases). Per the germline V gene, CDR1 is MNHNY and CDR2 is SVGAGI (reference sequence). There are 15 residues in the CDR3. V was shortened by 0 bases and J by 4 bases, with 12 bases between the two germline ends. The CDR3 region has the DNA TGTGCCAGCAGTTACTCGAACAGGGAAGGCTATGGCTACACCTTC. Its protein is CASSYSNREGYGYTF.

A word on this clone: Relative to the germline gene, one junction end is altered; a read error may explain this. Other DNA sequences in this specimen translate into the identical CDR3. V and J are TRBV7-6 and TRBJ2-7; D is perhaps TRBD2 (6 bases). Germline lookup yields CDR1 SGHVS and CDR2 FNYEAQ. This CDR3 spans 14 amino acids. CDR3 residues: CASSFRPGEDEQYF. DNA of the CDR3: TGTGCCAGTAGCTTCCGCCCGGGAGAGGACGAGCAGTACTTC.

Ten or more counts support this clone. The chain combines TRBV5-5 with TRBJ1-4; TRBD1 is a possible D gene (5 bases). V lost 3 bases to trimming and J lost 8 bases, with 11 bases between them. Per germline, CDR1 SGHKS and CDR2 YYEKEE (reference sequence). This CDR3 comprises 13 residues. CDR3 nucleotides: TGTGCCAGCAGCTCCGGGACGGGAGAAAAACTGTTTTTT. Residues: CASSSGTGEKLFF.

This clone was seen many times. The chain uses TRBV20-1 and TRBJ2-7, with D perhaps matching TRBD1 (5 bases). Germline assignment: CDR1 DFQATT and CDR2 SNEGSKA (reference sequence). The CDR3 is 13 amino acids. Trimming took off 1 base at V and 6 bases at J, with 13 bases between the two ends. CDR3 nucleotide sequence: TGCAGTGCTAGAGGACAGACGATGGGCGAGCAGTACTTC. This codes for CSARGQTMGEQYF.

In its sample, this clone was seen many times. The chain is built from TRBV6-1 and TRBJ2-7; 8 bases are shared with TRBD2. CDR3 size: 10 residues. CDR1 is MNHNS, CDR2 SASEGT, per germline. V lost 8 bases to trimming and J lost 6 bases; unmatched junction nucleotides: 0. The DNA of the CDR3 is TGTGCCAGCGGACTAGCCGAGCAGTACTTC. Translating it yields CASGLAEQYF.

This clone showed up many times. The chain recombines TRBV7-9 with TRBJ2-2; the D call may be TRBD1 or TRBD2 (5 bases each). The V end was cut by 4 bases, the J end by 4 bases, with 13 bases between. This CDR3 region has 15 residues. CDR1 and CDR2 (germline): SEHNR, FQNEAQ (reference sequence). CDR3 nucleotide sequence: TGTGCCAGCAGCTCCCAGGGTCGGGGCACCGGGGAGCTGTTTTTT. This translates into CASSSQGRGTGELFF.

As regards this clone: This clone may be a read error of a much larger clone one base away. The chain carries TRBV2 and TRBJ2-3; possible D gene TRBD2, 5 bases. Germline assignment: CDR1 SNHLY and CDR2 FYNNEI. This CDR3 has 13 residues. The ends were cut back, 10 bases at V and 1 base at J, with 12 bases in the middle. The CDR3 reads CAIRGSGTDTQYF. CDR3 coding DNA: TGTGCCATCAGAGGGAGTGGCACAGATACGCAGTATTTT. The whole variable domain, remainder taken from reference TRBV2 and TRBJ2-3, is EPEVTQTPSHQVTQMGQEVILRCVPISNHLYFYWYRQILGQKVEFLVSFYNNEISEKSEIFDDQFSVERPDGSNFTLKIRSTKLEDSAMYFCAIRGSGTDTQYFGPGTRLTVL.

This clone was seen many times. V gene TRBV20-1 combines with J gene TRBJ1-2, with TRBD1 matching 7 bases. J was trimmed by 0 bases and V by 5 bases; bases with no gene match: 3. From germline, CDR1 is DFQATT and CDR2 SNEGSKA (reference sequence). The CDR3 runs to 13 residues. The CDR3 protein is CSAFGQANYGYTF. CDR3 bases: TGCAGTGCTTTTGGACAGGCTAACTATGGCTACACCTTC.

In its sample, this clone was seen many times. This chain joins TRBV14 and TRBJ2-1; the match to TRBD2 covers 10 bases. Germline lookup yields CDR1 SGHDN and CDR2 FVKESK. V dropped 2 bases and J dropped 0; count of bases not matched to a gene: 7. The CDR3 sequence is 18 residues long. CDR3 region: CASSQITSGDFSYNEQFF. In nucleotides, the CDR3 is TGTGCCAGCAGCCAAATAACTAGCGGGGATTTCTCCTACAATGAGCAGTTCTTC.

In this sample, this clone turned up many times. The J gene is TRBJ2-1, the V gene TRBV3-1; D may be TRBD1 (5 bases). The CDR3 has 13 amino acids. CDR1 is LGHDT and CDR2 is YNNKEL in the germline V gene (reference sequence). Deletions cut 1 base from V and 8 bases from J, with 9 bases between. Written as DNA, the CDR3 is TGTGCCAGCAGCCAAGTCCAGGGTGATGAGCAGTTCTTC. Its protein is CASSQVQGDEQFF.